This TCR beta chain was obtained from a study of Graves' ophthalmopathy and Graves' hyperthyroidism. This clonotype was counted a few times. CDR1 is SGHAT and CDR2 is FQNNGV in the germline V gene. V lost 4 bases to trimming and J lost 2 bases, with 14 bases between them. The CDR3 length is 15 residues. TCR beta CDR3 amplification used RNA transcripts. Second-round multiplex PCR came after a first-round RT-PCR that employed HTBI primers. TCRdb re-analysed the multiplex PCR reads in MiXCR, keeping a single row per CDR3 protein. The profile shows hundreds of thousands of distinct CDR3 sequences, around a fifth of them singletons.

Sequenced input: peripheral blood. The sequence was collected from a woman aged 45 to 65 with Graves' ophthalmopathy. The chain uses TRBV11-2 and TRBJ2-5, with D tentatively TRBD2 (6 bases). The CDR3: CASSYPSAGQETQYF. Here the CDR3 DNA reads TGTGCCAGCAGCTACCCGTCGGCGGGGCAAGAGACCCAGTACTTC.